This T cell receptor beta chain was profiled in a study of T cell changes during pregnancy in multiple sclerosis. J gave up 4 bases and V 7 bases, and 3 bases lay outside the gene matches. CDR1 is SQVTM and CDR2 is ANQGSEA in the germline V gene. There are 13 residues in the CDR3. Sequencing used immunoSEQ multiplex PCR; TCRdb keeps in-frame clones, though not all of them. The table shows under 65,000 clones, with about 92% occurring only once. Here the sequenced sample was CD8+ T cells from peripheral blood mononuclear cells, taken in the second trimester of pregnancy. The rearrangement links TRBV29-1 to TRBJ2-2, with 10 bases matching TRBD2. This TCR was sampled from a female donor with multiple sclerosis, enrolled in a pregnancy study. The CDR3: CSALAGVTGELFF. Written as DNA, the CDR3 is TGCAGCGCCCTAGCGGGAGTCACCGGGGAGCTGTTTTTT.